These 29 T cell receptor beta chains originate from one sample sequenced in a study of blood T cells in healthy people across ages (dated by TCRdb to 2013 to 2016). Library method: 5' RACE. Sequencing relied on an Illumina HiSeq 2500. The second PCR ran for roughly 6 to 11 cycles and used a J-beta primer mix along with a sample-barcoded 5' primer. TCRdb applied fastp at Q25 and MiXCR to the public reads, then kept only in-frame beta chains. Every CDR3 protein is listed once, alongside the most common genes and DNA of its rows. The sample has 650,000 to 1,000,000 distinct CDR3 sequences on record, about 34% of them singletons. Of the sample, roughly 13% falls within the top ten clones. Sequencing input: blood. Receptors originate from a man between 18 and 29 years old in good health.

A single count supports this clonotype. The J gene is TRBJ2-1, the V gene TRBV20-1; D remains unclear. CDR1 DFQATT and CDR2 SNEGSKA come from the germline V gene (reference sequence). The length of the CDR3 is 13 residues. The V gene lost 4 bases and the J gene lost 13 bases, with 20 bases spanning the gap. The CDR3 loop is CSATMAGPETQFF. DNA of the CDR3: TGCAGTGCTACCATGGCAGGCCCCGAGACCCAGTTCTTC.

The genes are TRBV7-2 and TRBJ2-6; D is undetermined. V was shortened by 0 bases and J by 2 bases, with 5 bases between the two germline ends. The CDR3 consists of 15 residues. The V gene's germline CDR1 is SGHTA and CDR2 FQGNSA. CDR3 nucleotides: TGTGCCAGCAGCTTAGCGGTGCCTGGGGCCAACGTCCTGACTTTC. Translating it yields CASSLAVPGANVLTF.

This clonotype was counted a few times. The chain combines TRBV6-1 with TRBJ2-7; 7 bases are a match to TRBD1. The V and J ends lost 2 bases and 2 bases, in that order; junction bases with no gene match: 6. Germline lookup yields CDR1 MNHNS and CDR2 SASEGT. This CDR3 is 15 amino acids long. The DNA for the CDR3 is TGTGCCAGCAGTGAACAGACAGGGAGTCCCTACGAGCAGTACTTC. Residues: CASSEQTGSPYEQYF.

In regard to this clonotype: A much larger clonotype is one base distant, so this may be a read error. The chain carries TRBV29-1 and TRBJ2-1, with D perhaps matching TRBD1 or TRBD2 (5 bases each). V was pared by 3 bases and J by 7 bases, with 13 bases between. The germline V gene encodes CDR1 SQVTM and CDR2 ANQGSEA. CDR3 length equals 13 residues. CDR3: CSVDSQWGNEQFF. In nucleotides, the CDR3 is TGCAGCGTTGATTCCCAGTGGGGGAATGAGCAGTTCTTC.

This clonotype was counted only a few times. This chain links TRBV6-6 with TRBJ2-7, with D perhaps TRBD1 (5 bases). Germline CDR1 is MNHNY and CDR2 is SVGAGI (reference sequence). The CDR3 sequence is 14 residues long. Trimming removed 6 bases at V and 3 bases at J, with 15 bases between. Here the CDR3 reads CASSYPLGVYEQYF. CDR3 in DNA: TGTGCCAGCAGCTACCCGTTAGGGGTCTACGAGCAGTACTTC.

CDR3 coding DNA: TGTGCCAGCAGCCTTACTCCGGGACAGGGTTTCGACGAGCAGTACTTC. It codes for CASSLTPGQGFDEQYF. This chain links TRBV11-2 with TRBJ2-5; TRBD1 matches 9 bases. The tail of the sequence fits TRBJ2-7 better, so the J call may be wrong. This CDR3 contains 16 residues. The germline CDR1 and CDR2 sequences are SGHAT and FQNNGV.

The genes are TRBV7-2 and TRBJ1-2; tentative D call: TRBD1 (6 bases). V shed 4 bases and J shed 6 bases, with 12 bases lying between them. The CDR3 sequence is 13 residues long. Germline CDR1 SGHTA, CDR2 FQGNSA. CDR3 in amino acids: CASSSKGGDGYTF. The CDR3 region has the DNA TGTGCCAGCAGCTCGAAAGGGGGGGATGGCTACACCTTC. Based on the CDR3 plus reference TRBV7-2 and TRBJ1-2, the full variable domain is GAGVSQSPSNKVTEKGKDVELRCDPISGHTALYWYRQSLGQGLEFLIYFQGNSAPDKSGLPSDRFSAERTGGSVSTLTIQRTQQEDSAVYLCASSSKGGDGYTFGSGTRLTVV.

The genes are TRBV12-3 or TRBV12-4 and TRBJ2-2, with D possibly being TRBD2 (5 bases). The CDR3 covers 16 residues. V lost 2 bases and J lost 4, with 14 bases in between. The CDR3 DNA is TGTGCCAGCAGTTTATACGGGGTGATGGGCACCGGGGAGCTGTTTTTT. Its protein is CASSLYGVMGTGELFF.

This clonotype was picked up a small number of times. The gene calls are TRBV12-3 or TRBV12-4 and TRBJ2-5, with 12 bases fitting TRBD2. With V trimmed by 7 bases and J by 5 bases, 8 bases remained unmatched. The CDR3 contains 15 residues. CDR3: CASITSGGSLETQYF. The CDR3, as DNA: TGTGCCAGCATCACTAGCGGGGGGTCCCTGGAGACCCAGTACTTC.

This clonotype was seen a few times. This rearrangement joins TRBV7-2 to TRBJ1-3; D gene ambiguous. Trimming pared 5 bases from V and 0 bases from J, leaving 17 bases between. The germline V gene has CDR1 SGHTA and CDR2 FQGNSA. This CDR3 has 17 amino acids. DNA of the CDR3: TGTGCCAGCAGCGTTAATCCTCCCCCGAGCTCTGGAAACACCATATATTTT. Its protein product is CASSVNPPPSSGNTIYF.

This sequence joins TRBV10-3 and TRBJ1-1; D call uncertain. CDR1 ENHRY and CDR2 SYGVKD come from the germline V gene. V lost 4 bases to trimming and J lost 5 bases, with 20 bases between them. The CDR3 runs to 16 residues. The CDR3 nucleotides are TGTGCCATCAGTGGATCCGGACGGAAAAGGTGGACTGAAGCTTTCTTT. Amino acid sequence: CAISGSGRKRWTEAFF.

This clonotype turned up a few times. The rearrangement joins TRBV29-1 to TRBJ2-7; TRBD2 is a possible D gene (6 bases). Per the germline V gene, CDR1 is SQVTM and CDR2 is ANQGSEA. This CDR3 contains 11 residues. V was trimmed by 3 bases and J by 6 bases, leaving 9 bases between them. CDR3 residues: CSVDMGGEQYF. The CDR3 region has the DNA TGCAGCGTTGACATGGGGGGCGAGCAGTACTTC.

This clonotype was recorded many times. V is TRBV12-3 or TRBV12-4 and J is TRBJ1-6; TRBD1 aligns across 10 bases. V lost 5 bases, J lost 9 bases, and 16 bases stayed unmatched. The CDR3 is made up of 18 amino acids. The CDR3 DNA reads as TGTGCCAGCAGTGGAAGACAGGGGGCCAGATCATGGGGTTCACCCCTCCACTTT. As protein: CASSGRQGARSWGSPLHF.

The chain carries TRBV7-2 and TRBJ1-2, with TRBD1 as a possible D gene (6 bases). Germline V lookup: CDR1 SGHTA, CDR2 FQGNSA. The CDR3 is made up of 16 amino acids. The V gene lost 5 bases and the J gene lost 2 bases, with 18 bases spanning the gap. The DNA of the CDR3 is TGTGCCAGCAGCGGAGCAGCCAGGGGCCACAACTATGGCTACACCTTC. It encodes CASSGAARGHNYGYTF.

V usage is TRBV29-1 and J usage is TRBJ1-4, with D possibly TRBD1 on 5 matching bases. Germline CDR1 is SQVTM and CDR2 is ANQGSEA. The CDR3 sequence is 14 residues long. V lost 6 bases, J lost 4 bases, and 15 bases lay in between. The CDR3 DNA reads TGCAGCGTCCCCTCGACAGACTATAATGAAAAACTGTTTTTT. It specifies CSVPSTDYNEKLFF.

The chain joins TRBV20-1 to TRBJ2-4, with TRBD1 matching over 8 bases. Matching the DNA end better, TRBJ2-7 makes the J call doubtful. The CDR3 loop spans 14 amino acids. CDR1 is DFQATT, CDR2 SNEGSKA, per germline (reference sequence). The CDR3 reads CSATRTGNSYEQYF. The CDR3 bases are TGCAGTGCAACTAGGACAGGGAACTCCTACGAGCAGTACTTC.

The V call is TRBV7-2, the J call TRBJ2-5, with TRBD2 matching over 8 bases. The DNA end lines up better with TRBJ2-7; the J call may be wrong. CDR1 and CDR2 (germline): SGHTA, FQGNSA. The CDR3 extends over 14 amino acids. The CDR3 region has the DNA TGTGCCAGCAGCTCCATAGCGGGGACCTACGAGCAGTACTTC. As protein: CASSSIAGTYEQYF.

The chain uses TRBV12-3 or TRBV12-4 and TRBJ2-5; D not resolved. V was trimmed by 6 bases and J by 11 bases, leaving 13 bases between them. The CDR3 sequence is 11 residues long. The CDR3 here is CASSPPGRQYF. The CDR3 bases are TGTGCCAGCAGCCCCCCAGGCAGGCAGTACTTC.

This clonotype was seen a handful of times. This CDR3 is CASSLSSVSATF. CDR3 sequence (DNA): TGTGCCAGCAGTTTATCATCAGTTTCCGCCACCTTC. The rearrangement links TRBV12-3 or TRBV12-4 to TRBJ1-2; D gene ambiguous. The CDR3 has 12 residues. Trimming stripped 2 bases from V and 13 bases from J, with 14 bases between.

This sequence joins TRBV10-3 and TRBJ2-5; the match to TRBD2 covers 8 bases. The V segment lost 2 bases and the J segment 3 bases; nucleotides outside the gene matches: 23. The CDR3 is made up of 21 amino acids. Germline V gene sequence: CDR1 ENHRY, CDR2 SYGVKD. DNA of the CDR3: TGTGCCATCAGTGAGCCGACTCGGGGGGGACCCTCTGGAAGAGTCAAAGAGACCCAGTACTTC. Translation: CAISEPTRGGPSGRVKETQYF.

This clonotype was counted between two and nine times. The chain joins TRBV4-1 to TRBJ2-3; 8 bases map to TRBD2. The germline V gene has CDR1 MGHRA and CDR2 YSYEKL. The CDR3 covers 17 residues. V lost 4 bases, J lost 2 bases, and 11 bases stayed unmatched. The CDR3 here is CASSRDEGGGNTDTQYF. In DNA form, the CDR3 reads TGCGCCAGCAGCCGAGACGAGGGCGGGGGGAACACAGATACGCAGTATTTT.

The sample holds a few counts of this clonotype. This chain links TRBV12-3 or TRBV12-4 with TRBJ1-2, with 9 positions matching TRBD1. The CDR3 has 16 residues. The ends lost 6 bases at V and 1 base at J; junction bases unmatched: 9. The CDR3 loop is CASRKSGTGNNYGYTF. Here the CDR3 DNA reads TGTGCCAGCAGGAAATCCGGGACAGGGAATAACTATGGCTACACCTTC.

The rearrangement uses TRBV20-1 and TRBJ2-7, with 15 positions matching TRBD2. J gave up 4 bases and V 0 bases, and 10 bases lay outside the gene matches. The CDR3 totals 18 residues. The germline gives CDR1 DFQATT, CDR2 SNEGSKA (reference sequence). The CDR3 DNA is TGCAGTGCTAGAGACCGGTTGGGGACTAGCGGGGGGTCGTACGAGCAGTACTTC. Residues: CSARDRLGTSGGSYEQYF.

This sequence joins TRBV4-1 and TRBJ1-1; TRBD1 matches 9 bases. J was trimmed by 3 bases and V by 1 base; bases with no gene match: 3. The CDR3 has 15 residues. CDR1 is MGHRA and CDR2 is YSYEKL in the germline V gene. The CDR3 loop reads CASSQGDRDYTEAFF. CDR3 coding DNA: TGCGCCAGCAGCCAAGGGGACAGGGACTACACTGAAGCTTTCTTT.

This clonotype was picked up many times. The V call is TRBV6-2 or TRBV6-3, the J call TRBJ2-7, with D perhaps matching TRBD2 (6 bases). There are 13 residues in the CDR3. Per the germline V gene, CDR1 is MNHEY and CDR2 is SVGEGT. Deletions cut 6 bases from V and 3 bases from J, with 12 bases between. CDR3 amino acids: CASSPGRDYEQYF. In DNA form, the CDR3 reads TGTGCCAGCAGCCCGGGGCGGGACTACGAGCAGTACTTC.

Ten or more counts support this clonotype. The rearrangement links TRBV20-1 to TRBJ2-7, with 10 bases matching TRBD1. V was pared by 5 bases and J by 4 bases, with 5 bases of the junction left unmatched. The length of the CDR3 is 13 residues. Germline CDR1 DFQATT, CDR2 SNEGSKA (reference sequence). CDR3 coding DNA: TGCAGTGCTCCGACAGGGGGCAATTACGAGCAGTACTTC. It encodes CSAPTGGNYEQYF.

CDR3 DNA sequence: TGTGCCAGCAGCTTTGGGACTTACCAAGAGACCCAGTACTTC. Translation gives CASSFGTYQETQYF. This chain joins TRBV7-9 and TRBJ2-5, with D possibly TRBD2 on 6 matching bases. The CDR3 covers 14 residues. Germline V gene data show CDR1 as SEHNR and CDR2 as FQNEAQ (reference sequence). V lost 3 bases and J 0 bases, leaving 8 bases between the germline ends.

The V call is TRBV2, the J call TRBJ2-4, with D perhaps TRBD1 (6 bases). Trimming took off 5 bases at V and 10 bases at J, with 18 bases between the two ends. Looked up from germline, CDR1 is SNHLY and CDR2 is FYNNEI. CDR3 length equals 14 residues. The CDR3 DNA sequence: TGTGCCAGCAGTAAGAGACAGGATATGCGTATTCAGTACTTC. Its translation: CASSKRQDMRIQYF.

The chain couples TRBV5-1 to TRBJ2-1; D may correspond to TRBD1 or TRBD2 (5 bases each). This CDR3 contains 18 residues. Germline CDR1 SGHRS, CDR2 YFSETQ. The V and J ends lost 0 bases and 6 bases respectively, with 22 bases between them. CDR3 amino acids: CASSLGVGSGGTINEQFF. CDR3 nucleotide sequence: TGCGCCAGCAGCTTGGGTGTGGGGTCGGGTGGGACCATCAATGAGCAGTTCTTC.